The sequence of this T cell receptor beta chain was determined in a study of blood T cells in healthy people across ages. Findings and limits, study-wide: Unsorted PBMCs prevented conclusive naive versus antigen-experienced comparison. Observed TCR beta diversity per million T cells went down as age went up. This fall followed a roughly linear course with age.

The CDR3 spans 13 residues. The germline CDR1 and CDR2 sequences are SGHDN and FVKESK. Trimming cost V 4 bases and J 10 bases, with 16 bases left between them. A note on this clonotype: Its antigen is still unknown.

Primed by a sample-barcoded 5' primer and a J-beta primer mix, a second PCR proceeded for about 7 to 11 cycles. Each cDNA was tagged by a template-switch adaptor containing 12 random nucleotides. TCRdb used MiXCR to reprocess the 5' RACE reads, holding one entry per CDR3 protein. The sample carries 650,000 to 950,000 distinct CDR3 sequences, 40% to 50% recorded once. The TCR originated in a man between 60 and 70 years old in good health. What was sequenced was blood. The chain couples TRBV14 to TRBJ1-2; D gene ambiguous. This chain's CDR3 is CASSLLPDYDYTF. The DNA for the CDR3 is TGTGCCAGCAGCCTTCTCCCCGACTACGACTACACCTTC.